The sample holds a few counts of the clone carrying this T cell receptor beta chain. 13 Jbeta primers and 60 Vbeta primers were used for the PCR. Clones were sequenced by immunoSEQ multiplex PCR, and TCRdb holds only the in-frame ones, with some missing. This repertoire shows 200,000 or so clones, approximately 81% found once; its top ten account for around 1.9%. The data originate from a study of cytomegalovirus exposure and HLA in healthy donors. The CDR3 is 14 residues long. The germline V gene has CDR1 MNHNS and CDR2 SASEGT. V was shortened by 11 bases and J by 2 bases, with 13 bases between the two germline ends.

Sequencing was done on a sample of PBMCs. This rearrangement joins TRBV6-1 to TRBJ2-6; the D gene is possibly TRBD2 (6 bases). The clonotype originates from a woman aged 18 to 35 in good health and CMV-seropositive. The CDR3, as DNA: TGTGCCGGAGGGGCACAGGCTGGGGCCAACGTCCTGACTTTC. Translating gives CAGGAQAGANVLTF.